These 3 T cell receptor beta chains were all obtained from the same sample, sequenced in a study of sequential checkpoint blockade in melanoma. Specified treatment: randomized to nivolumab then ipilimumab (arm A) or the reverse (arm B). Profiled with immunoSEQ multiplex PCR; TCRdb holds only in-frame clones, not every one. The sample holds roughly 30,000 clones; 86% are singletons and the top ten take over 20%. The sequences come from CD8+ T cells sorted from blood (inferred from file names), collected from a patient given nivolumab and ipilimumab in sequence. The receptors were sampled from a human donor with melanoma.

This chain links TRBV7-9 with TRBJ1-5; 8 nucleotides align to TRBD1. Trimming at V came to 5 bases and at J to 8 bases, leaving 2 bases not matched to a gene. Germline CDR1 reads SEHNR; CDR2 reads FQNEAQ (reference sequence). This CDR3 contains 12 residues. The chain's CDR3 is CASSPGGKPQHF. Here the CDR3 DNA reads TGTGCCAGCAGCCCAGGGGGCAAGCCCCAGCATTTT. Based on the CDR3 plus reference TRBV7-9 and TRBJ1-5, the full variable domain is DTGVSQNPRHKITKRGQNVTFRCDPISEHNRLYWYRQTLGQGPEFLTYFQNEAQLEKSRLLSDRFSAERPKGSFSTLEIQRTEQGDSAMYLCASSPGGKPQHFGDGTRLSIL.

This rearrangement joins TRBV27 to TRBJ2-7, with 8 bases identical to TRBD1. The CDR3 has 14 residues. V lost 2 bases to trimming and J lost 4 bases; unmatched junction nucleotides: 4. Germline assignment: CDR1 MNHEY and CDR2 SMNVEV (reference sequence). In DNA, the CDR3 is TGTGCCAGCAGTTTAGGGACAGGAAAGTACGAGCAGTACTTC. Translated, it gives CASSLGTGKYEQYF.

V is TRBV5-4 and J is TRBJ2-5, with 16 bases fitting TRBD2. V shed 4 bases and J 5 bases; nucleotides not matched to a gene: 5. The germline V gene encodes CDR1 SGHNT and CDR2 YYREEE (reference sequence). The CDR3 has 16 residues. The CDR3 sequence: CASSPGTSGGAETQYF. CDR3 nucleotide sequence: TGTGCCAGCAGCCCAGGGACTAGCGGGGGGGCGGAGACCCAGTACTTC.